This TCR beta chain was captured by sequencing in a study of blood T cell repertoires in COVID-19. Study context: Acute and convalescent COVID-19 specimens originated in the United States, Italy and Spain.

Trimming stripped 6 bases from V and 2 bases from J, with 10 bases between. Germline CDR1 and CDR2: ENHRY and SYGVKD. The CDR3 sequence is 13 residues long. How the authors handled the data: Amplification of reference gene primers provided the estimated nucleated cell counts. Sequenced by immunoSEQ multiplex PCR; TCRdb stores in-frame clones only, minus some. V and J calls plus clone size are reproduced from that table; the DNA served to infer D and trimming. The sample includes roughly 84,000 clones, 70% to 85% of them seen just once. Sequenced: peripheral blood. This TCR was sampled from a woman aged 45-59 years with acute or convalescent COVID-19. This chain connects TRBV10-3 to TRBJ1-2; D ambiguous. The CDR3 loop reads CAISPEVNYGYTF. The CDR3 region has the DNA TGTGCCATCAGCCCCGAGGTAAACTATGGCTACACCTTC.